The clone carrying this TCR beta chain was found many times. These data are taken from a study of regulatory T cells in long-lasting Graves disease. The authors built TCR beta libraries using iRepertoire HTBI primers and Arm-PCR of CDR3 regions. Via MiXCR, TCRdb re-called the multiplex PCR reads, giving one row per CDR3 protein. The data hold roughly 700,000 distinct CDR3 sequences, with 25% to 35% observed a single time. Noted time point: persistent/refractory GD, antithyroid drugs over 5 years with positive TRAb. From PBMCs, RNA was extracted and then used to make the TCR library. This material consisted of peripheral blood mononuclear cells (PBMCs), taken when the disease was refractory, from a patient treated with antithyroid drugs. The TCR was taken from a female donor with Graves disease.

The CDR3 bases are TGTGCCAGCAGAGGACTACGGTCTCAGCCCCAGCATTTT. Its translation is CASRGLRSQPQHF. The chain carries TRBV7-2 and TRBJ1-5; D gene ambiguous. Deletions cut 6 bases from V and 6 bases from J, with 12 bases between. The CDR3 runs 13 residues. Germline V gene sequence: CDR1 SGHTA, CDR2 FQGNSA. The full variable domain, its missing parts supplied by reference TRBV7-2 and TRBJ1-5, is GAGVSQSPSNKVTEKGKDVELRCDPISGHTALYWYRQSLGQGLEFLIYFQGNSAPDKSGLPSDRFSAERTGGSVSTLTIQRTQQEDSAVYLCASRGLRSQPQHFGDGTRLSIL.